Listed here is a single TCR beta chain. All of the isolated RNA was reverse transcribed, so expressed TCRB transcripts were sequenced. Data came from immunoSEQ multiplex PCR; TCRdb stores just in-frame clones and leaves some out. This sample carries around 340,000 clones, 6.5% to 10% of them seen once, and the ten largest clones take approximately 0.47%. The sample originates from a study of beta chain features in type 1 diabetes. Overall study context: The samples had 107,917,701 sorted cells examined in all.

Germline CDR1 ENHRY, CDR2 SYGVKD. This CDR3 comprises 14 residues. Trimming removed 1 base from V and 3 bases from J; junction bases left unmatched: 1. The receptor was derived from a woman between 18 and 29 years old in good health. The specimen sequenced was central memory CD4+ T cells from blood. This sequence joins TRBV10-3 and TRBJ2-7, with TRBD1 matching over 9 bases. CDR3 DNA sequence: TGTGCCATCAGTGAGTGGACAGGGGACTACGAGCAGTACTTC. Residues: CAISEWTGDYEQYF.